The sample holds many counts of the clone carrying this T cell receptor (beta chain). Its matching antigen is unknown. The entry originates in a study of T cell clonality in common variable immunodeficiency. Study outcomes and limitations: TCRbeta clonality was increased in CVID versus healthy controls. Reportedly, TCR beta sequences from common variable immunodeficiency showed fewer deletions and N-nucleotide insertions.

CVID and control samples used equivalent genomic DNA input. Sequencing used immunoSEQ multiplex PCR; TCRdb keeps in-frame clones, though not all of them. The data show 30,000 to 35,000 clones, with none appearing a single time. The clonotype comes from a person aged 18 to 70 in good health. The specimen sequenced was peripheral blood mononuclear cells.

CDR3 DNA, as far as it was read: TGTGCCAGCAGCTATGGGACTAGCGGGAGAGGGGATACG. The encoded protein is CASSYGTSGRGDT. The whole CDR3 protein reads CASSYGTSGRGDTQYF. The chain recombines TRBV7-3 with TRBJ2-3, with 14 bases aligning to TRBD2. The CDR3 end is not reached by the read, which stops 3 residues before it; the germline J gene fills it in. The CDR3 has 16 residues. After removal of 4 bases from V and 6 bases from J, the junction contained 6 bases not matched to a gene. Germline loops: CDR1 SGHTA, CDR2 FQGTGA.